This entry concerns a single TCR beta chain. Repertoires were generated with immunoSEQ multiplex PCR, while TCRdb's copy carries only in-frame clones and drops some. The sample consists of around 70,000 clones, approximately 88% of them appearing once. The sample is drawn from a study of OX40 agonist ivuxolimab in advanced cancers. Overall study: Those treated in dose escalation had hepatocellular carcinoma, melanoma, renal cell cancer or head and neck cancer.

Germline V lookup: CDR1 SGHTA, CDR2 FQGNSA. The CDR3 length is 14 residues. Between the trimmed V and J ends, which lost 5 bases and 6 bases, there was a span of 14 bases. V gene TRBV7-2 combines with J gene TRBJ2-1; D could derive from TRBD1 or TRBD2 (5 bases each). Specimen: CD4+ or CD8+ T cells sorted from blood, collected in a trial of the OX40 agonist ivuxolimab. The TCR sequence derives from an adult with an advanced solid tumor such as melanoma, head and neck, liver or kidney cancer. The CDR3 reads CASSRGDPPNEQFF. The CDR3 region has the DNA TGTGCCAGCAGCCGAGGGGACCCCCCCAATGAGCAGTTCTTC.